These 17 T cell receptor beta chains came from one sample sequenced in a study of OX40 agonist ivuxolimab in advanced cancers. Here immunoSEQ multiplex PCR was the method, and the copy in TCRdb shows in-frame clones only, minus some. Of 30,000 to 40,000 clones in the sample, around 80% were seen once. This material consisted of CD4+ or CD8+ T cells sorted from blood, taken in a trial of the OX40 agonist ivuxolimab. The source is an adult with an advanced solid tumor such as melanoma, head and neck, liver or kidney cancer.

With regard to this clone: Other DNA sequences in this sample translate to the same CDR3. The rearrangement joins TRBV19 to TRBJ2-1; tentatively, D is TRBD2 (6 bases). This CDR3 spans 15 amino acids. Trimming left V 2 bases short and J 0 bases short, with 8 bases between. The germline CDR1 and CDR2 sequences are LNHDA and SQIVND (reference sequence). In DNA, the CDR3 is TGTGCCAGTAGTATATCCGGGAGCTCCTACAATGAGCAGTTCTTC. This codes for CASSISGSSYNEQFF.

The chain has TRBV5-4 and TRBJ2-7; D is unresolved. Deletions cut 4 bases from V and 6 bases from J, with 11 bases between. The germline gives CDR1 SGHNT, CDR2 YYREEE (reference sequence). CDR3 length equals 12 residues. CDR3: CASSPGTFEQYF. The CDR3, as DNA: TGTGCCAGCAGCCCGGGCACCTTCGAGCAGTACTTC.

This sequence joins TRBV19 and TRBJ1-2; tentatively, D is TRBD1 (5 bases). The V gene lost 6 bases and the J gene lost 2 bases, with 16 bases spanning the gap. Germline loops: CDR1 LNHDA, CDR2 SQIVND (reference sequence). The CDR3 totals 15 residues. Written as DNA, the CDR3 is TGTGCCAGTAGCCCCTTCGTCGGACAAAACTATGGCTACACCTTC. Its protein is CASSPFVGQNYGYTF. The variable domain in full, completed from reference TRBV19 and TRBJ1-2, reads DGGITQSPKYLFRKEGQNVTLSCEQNLNHDAMYWYRQDPGQGLRLIYYSQIVNDFQKGDIAEGYSVSREKKESFPLTVTSAQKNPTAFYLCASSPFVGQNYGYTFGSGTRLTVV.

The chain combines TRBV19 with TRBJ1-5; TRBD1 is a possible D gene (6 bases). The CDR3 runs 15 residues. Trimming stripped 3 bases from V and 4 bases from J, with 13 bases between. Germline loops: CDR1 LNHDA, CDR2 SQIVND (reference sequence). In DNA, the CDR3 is TGTGCCAGTAGTATTGCACAGGGTATTAATCAGCCCCAGCATTTT. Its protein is CASSIAQGINQPQHF. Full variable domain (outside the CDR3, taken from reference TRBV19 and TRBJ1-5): DGGITQSPKYLFRKEGQNVTLSCEQNLNHDAMYWYRQDPGQGLRLIYYSQIVNDFQKGDIAEGYSVSREKKESFPLTVTSAQKNPTAFYLCASSIAQGINQPQHFGDGTRLSIL.

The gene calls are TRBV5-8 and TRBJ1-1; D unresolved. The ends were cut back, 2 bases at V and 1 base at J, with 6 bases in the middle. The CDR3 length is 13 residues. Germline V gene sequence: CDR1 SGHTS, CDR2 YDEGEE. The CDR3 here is CASSFSWNTEAFF. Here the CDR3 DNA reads TGTGCCAGCAGCTTTTCGTGGAACACTGAAGCTTTCTTT.

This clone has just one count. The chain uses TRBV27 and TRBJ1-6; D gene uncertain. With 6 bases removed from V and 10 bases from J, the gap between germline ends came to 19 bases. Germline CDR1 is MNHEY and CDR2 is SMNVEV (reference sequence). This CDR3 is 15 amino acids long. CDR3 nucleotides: TGTGCCAGCAGACCACCGACACAATCGGGATCACCCCTCCACTTT. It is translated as CASRPPTQSGSPLHF.

This CDR3 is CASSPPGETQYF. CDR3 nucleotide sequence: TGTGCCAGCAGCCCCCCTGGGGAGACCCAGTACTTC. The chain carries TRBV14 and TRBJ2-5, with no clear D. CDR1 and CDR2 from the germline V gene are SGHDN and FVKESK. With 4 bases removed from V and 5 bases from J, the gap between germline ends came to 8 bases. The CDR3 runs to 12 residues.

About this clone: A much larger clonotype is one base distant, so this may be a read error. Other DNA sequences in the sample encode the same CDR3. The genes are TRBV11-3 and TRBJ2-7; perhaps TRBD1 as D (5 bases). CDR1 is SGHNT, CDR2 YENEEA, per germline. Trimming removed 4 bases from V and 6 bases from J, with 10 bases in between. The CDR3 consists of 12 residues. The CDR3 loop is CASSSNRPEQYF. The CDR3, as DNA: TGTGCCAGCAGCTCGAACAGGCCCGAGCAGTACTTC. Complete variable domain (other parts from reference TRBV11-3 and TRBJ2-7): EAGVVQSPRYKIIEKKQPVAFWCNPISGHNTLYWYLQNLGQGPELLIRYENEEAVDDSQLPKDRFSAERLKGVDSTLKIQPAELGDSAVYLCASSSNRPEQYFGPGTRLTVT.

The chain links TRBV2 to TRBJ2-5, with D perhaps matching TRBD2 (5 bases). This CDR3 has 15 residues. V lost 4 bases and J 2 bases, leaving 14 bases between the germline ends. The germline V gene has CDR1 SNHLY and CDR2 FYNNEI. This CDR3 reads CASSGGGGAQETQYF. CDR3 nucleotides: TGTGCCAGCAGTGGGGGTGGAGGTGCTCAAGAGACCCAGTACTTC.

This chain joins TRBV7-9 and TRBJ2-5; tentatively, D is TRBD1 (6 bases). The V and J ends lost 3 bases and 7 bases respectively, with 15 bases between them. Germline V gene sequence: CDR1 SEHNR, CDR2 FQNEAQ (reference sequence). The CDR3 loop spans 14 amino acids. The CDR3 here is CASSFAQGLGTQYF. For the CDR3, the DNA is TGTGCCAGCAGCTTCGCACAGGGTTTAGGGACCCAGTACTTC.

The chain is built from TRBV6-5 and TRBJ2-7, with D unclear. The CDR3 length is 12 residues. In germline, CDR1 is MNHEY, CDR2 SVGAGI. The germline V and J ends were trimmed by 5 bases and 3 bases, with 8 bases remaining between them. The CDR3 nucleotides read TGTGCCAGCAGTCCCGACCTCTACGAGCAGTACTTC. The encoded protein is CASSPDLYEQYF.

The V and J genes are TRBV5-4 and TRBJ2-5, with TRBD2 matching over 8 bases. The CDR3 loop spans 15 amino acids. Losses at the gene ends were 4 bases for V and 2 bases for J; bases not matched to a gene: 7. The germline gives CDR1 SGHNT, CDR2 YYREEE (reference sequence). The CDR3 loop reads CASSVLAGSQETQYF. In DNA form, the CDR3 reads TGTGCCAGCAGCGTCTTAGCGGGGTCACAAGAGACCCAGTACTTC.

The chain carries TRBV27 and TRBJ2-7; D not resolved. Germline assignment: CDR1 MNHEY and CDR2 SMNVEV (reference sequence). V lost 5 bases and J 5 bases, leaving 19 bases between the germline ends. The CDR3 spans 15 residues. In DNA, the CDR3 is TGTGCCAGCAGTGGGTGGGCCCCGCTCTCTCACGAGCAGTACTTC. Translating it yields CASSGWAPLSHEQYF.

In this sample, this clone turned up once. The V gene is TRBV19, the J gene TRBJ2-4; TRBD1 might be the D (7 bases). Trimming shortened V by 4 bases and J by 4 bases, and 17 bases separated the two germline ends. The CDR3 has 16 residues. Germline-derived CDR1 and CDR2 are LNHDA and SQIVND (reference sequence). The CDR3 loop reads CASSTYTGDSKNIQYF. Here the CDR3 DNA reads TGTGCCAGTAGTACATACACAGGGGACTCTAAAAACATTCAGTACTTC.

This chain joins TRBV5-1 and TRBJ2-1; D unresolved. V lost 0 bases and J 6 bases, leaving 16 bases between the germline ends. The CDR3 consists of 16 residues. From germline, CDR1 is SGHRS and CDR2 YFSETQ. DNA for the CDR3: TGCGCCAGCAGCTTGGTTACGTACCCCGGTCTCAATGAGCAGTTCTTC. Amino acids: CASSLVTYPGLNEQFF.

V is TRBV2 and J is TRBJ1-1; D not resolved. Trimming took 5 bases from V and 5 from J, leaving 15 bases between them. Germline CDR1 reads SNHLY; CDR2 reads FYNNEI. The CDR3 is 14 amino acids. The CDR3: CASSISAAGTEAFF. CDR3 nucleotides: TGTGCCAGCAGTATCTCAGCCGCTGGGACTGAAGCTTTCTTT. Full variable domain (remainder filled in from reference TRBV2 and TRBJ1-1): EPEVTQTPSHQVTQMGQEVILRCVPISNHLYFYWYRQILGQKVEFLVSFYNNEISEKSEIFDDQFSVERPDGSNFTLKIRSTKLEDSAMYFCASSISAAGTEAFFGQGTRLTVV.

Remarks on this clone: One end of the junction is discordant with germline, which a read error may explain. The CDR3 DNA reads TGTGCCAGCAGCCGGGCCGGGACTCTGCACTTC. This gives the protein CASSRAGTLHF. This chain connects TRBV11-2 to TRBJ2-7, with TRBD2 as a possible D gene (6 bases). Germline assignment: CDR1 SGHAT and CDR2 FQNNGV. The CDR3 loop spans 11 amino acids. Variable domain in full (rest from reference TRBV11-2 and TRBJ2-7): EAGVAQSPRYKIIEKRQSVAFWCNPISGHATLYWYQQILGQGPKLLIQFQNNGVVDDSQLPKDRFSAERLKGVDSTLKIQPAKLEDSAVYLCASSRAGTLHFGPGTRLTVT.